These T cell receptor beta chains were read from a single sample in a study of blood T cell repertoires in COVID-19. Clones were read by immunoSEQ multiplex PCR, and TCRdb kept only the in-frame ones, dropping some. The table includes 150,000 or so clones, less than 90% detected once. Material: peripheral blood. Receptors originate from a woman in her seventies with acute or convalescent COVID-19. Both conserved end residues are part of each CDR3. A D gene is named only where the DNA matches it firmly. Size tells how often a clone was seen (once, few, many) or the class of an expanded clone, and some rows leave it out.

d_gene	abundance	v_gene	j_gene	CDR3nt	CDR3aa
-	-	TRBV18	TRBJ2-7	TGTGCCAGCTCAGGAACCCAGGGTTACGAGCAGTACTTC	CASSGTQGYEQYF
TRBD1	-	TRBV19	TRBJ1-1	TGTGCCAGTAGCATGCCGGGACAGGGGACCCCTGAAGCTTTCTTT	CASSMPGQGTPEAFF
-	-	TRBV19	TRBJ1-2	TGTGCCAGCCTTCCCGACTATGGGGTCCACTATGGCTACACCTTC	CASLPDYGVHYGYTF
-	-	TRBV4-1	TRBJ2-2	TGCGCCAGCAGCCAAGAGGTTAGAGTCGCGAACACCGGGGAGCTGTTTTTT	CASSQEVRVANTGELFF
-	-	TRBV6-5	TRBJ2-3	TGTGCCAGCTCGGGAAGGGTCCGGGGGACGGATACGCAGTATTTT	CASSGRVRGTDTQYF
-	few	TRBV4-1	TRBJ1-4	TGCGCCAGCAGCGGTGGGGGGAGGGAGGAAAAACTGTTTTTT	CASSGGGREEKLFF
TRBD1	-	TRBV2	TRBJ2-5	TGTGCCAGCCAACTTTTCGACAGGGACGGAGGAGTGACCCAGTACTTC	CASQLFDRDGGVTQYF
TRBD1	-	TRBV7-2	TRBJ1-2	TGTGCCAGCAGCCCCTACCTTTGGACAGGGGGTGGGAAAACCTTC	CASSPYLWTGGGKTF
-	few	TRBV6-2/TRBV6-3	TRBJ1-3	TGTGCCAGCAGTCGACTGGGGCGCTCTGGAAACACCATATATTTT	CASSRLGRSGNTIYF
-	-	TRBV28	TRBJ1-3	TGTGCCAGCAGTTTATCAGGAGGGGACTCTGGAAACACCATATATTTT	CASSLSGGDSGNTIYF
TRBD1	-	TRBV5-1	TRBJ1-3	TGCGCCAGCAGCCTTATGGGACAGGGCTCTGGAAACACCATATATTTT	CASSLMGQGSGNTIYF
TRBD1	-	TRBV5-1	TRBJ2-5	TGCGCCAGCAGCCCGCGGCCGGGACAGGGGGCAGGGAGAGAGACCCAGTACTTC	CASSPRPGQGAGRETQYF
TRBD1	-	TRBV19	TRBJ1-2	TGTGCCAGCGACTCCGCGGACAGGGGGGGTTATGGCTACACCTTC	CASDSADRGGYGYTF
TRBD1	-	TRBV6-5	TRBJ1-1	TGTGCCAGCAGCGGACAGGGGCCCACTGAAGCTTTCTTT	CASSGQGPTEAFF